The next 24 T cell receptor beta chains were all read from a single sample in a study of glioma-infiltrating T cells after dendritic cell vaccination. Repertoires were generated with immunoSEQ multiplex PCR, while TCRdb's copy carries only in-frame clones and drops some. The sample records nearly 85,000 clones, roughly 90% being singletons. The specimen was blood, collected before dendritic cell vaccination. The receptors were gathered from a human donor with glioblastoma.

The gene calls are TRBV19 and TRBJ1-2; D gene unclear. The germline V gene encodes CDR1 LNHDA and CDR2 SQIVND (reference sequence). The length of the CDR3 is 14 residues. V shed 3 bases and J shed 2 bases, with 10 bases lying between them. The CDR3 bases are TGTGCCAGTAGTATTGTAGGAGAAAACTATGGCTACACCTTC. This sequence encodes CASSIVGENYGYTF.

The chain employs TRBV27 and TRBJ2-7; 8 nucleotides line up with TRBD2. The junction had 4 bases not matched to a gene; V was cut back by 6 bases and J by 3 bases. CDR1 and CDR2 from the germline V gene are MNHEY and SMNVEV (reference sequence). CDR3 length: 13 residues. The CDR3 bases are TGTGCCAGCAGGGGACTAGTAAACTACGAGCAGTACTTC. Its protein is CASRGLVNYEQYF.

This chain uses TRBV2 with TRBJ1-1; D unclear. Germline V gene lookup returns CDR1 SNHLY and CDR2 FYNNEI. This CDR3 contains 16 residues. Trimming took off 4 bases at V and 0 bases at J, with 15 bases between the two ends. The DNA of the CDR3 is TGTGCCAGCAGTGCCCGCCCACGAGGCATGAACACTGAAGCTTTCTTT. It yields the protein CASSARPRGMNTEAFF.

The rearrangement links TRBV5-1 to TRBJ1-1, with 7 bases identical to TRBD1. The germline V gene encodes CDR1 SGHRS and CDR2 YFSETQ. V lost 4 bases to trimming and J lost 1 base; unmatched junction nucleotides: 7. The CDR3 length is 15 residues. The CDR3 region is CASSPMEGANTEAFF. CDR3 DNA sequence: TGCGCCAGCAGCCCGATGGAGGGGGCGAACACTGAAGCTTTCTTT.

The chain recombines TRBV6-5 with TRBJ2-7; D might be TRBD1 (6 bases). The V end lost 5 bases, the J end lost 6 bases, and 17 bases lay between the germline ends. This CDR3 comprises 14 residues. Germline V gives CDR1 MNHEY, CDR2 SVGAGI. The CDR3 DNA reads TGTGCCAGCAGTCAGGGACAAGGCCTACTCGAGCAGTACTTC. Amino acids: CASSQGQGLLEQYF.

The V gene is TRBV6-4, the J gene TRBJ2-1; 8 bases match TRBD2. The CDR3 runs to 13 residues. Germline CDR1 and CDR2: MRHNA and SNTAGT. The junction had 6 bases not matched to a gene; V was cut back by 4 bases and J by 10 bases. The CDR3 loop is CASSGYGGGEQFF. The CDR3 DNA sequence: TGTGCCAGCAGTGGTTACGGGGGGGGAGAGCAGTTCTTC.

This CDR3 is CASSTTEISPQHF. Here the CDR3 DNA reads TGTGCCAGTAGTACGACTGAGATTTCGCCCCAGCATTTT. This rearrangement joins TRBV19 to TRBJ1-5, with D unclear. Trimming cost V 4 bases and J 9 bases, with 13 bases left between them. CDR1 LNHDA and CDR2 SQIVND come from the germline V gene (reference sequence). CDR3 size: 13 residues. Filled out from reference TRBV19 and TRBJ1-5, the complete variable domain reads DGGITQSPKYLFRKEGQNVTLSCEQNLNHDAMYWYRQDPGQGLRLIYYSQIVNDFQKGDIAEGYSVSREKKESFPLTVTSAQKNPTAFYLCASSTTEISPQHFGDGTRLSIL.

The chain carries TRBV5-1 and TRBJ2-7, with a weak D call TRBD2 (6 bases). V was clipped by 4 bases and J by 1 base, with 15 bases between them. Germline loops: CDR1 SGHRS, CDR2 YFSETQ. The CDR3 totals 15 residues. CDR3 region: CASSPTGLPSYEQYF. The CDR3 DNA follows: TGCGCCAGCAGCCCGACTGGACTACCGTCCTACGAGCAGTACTTC.

The rearrangement joins TRBV4-1 to TRBJ1-1, with D possibly matching TRBD1 (5 bases). The V and J ends lost 4 bases and 0 bases respectively, with 21 bases between them. The V gene's germline CDR1 is MGHRA and CDR2 YSYEKL. This CDR3 is 18 amino acids long. The DNA for the CDR3 is TGCGCCAGCAGCCCCCTCGAGGAGGGGAAAGGATTGAACACTGAAGCTTTCTTT. Protein: CASSPLEEGKGLNTEAFF.

CDR3 nucleotide sequence: TGTGCCAGCAGTTACTCGACAGGGGGCTTGGGGCAGCCCCAGCATTTT. This gives the protein CASSYSTGGLGQPQHF. The V and J genes are TRBV6-6 and TRBJ1-5; TRBD1 aligns across 10 bases. CDR3 length equals 16 residues. V shed 0 bases and J 7 bases; nucleotides not matched to a gene: 6. CDR1 MNHNY and CDR2 SVGAGI come from the germline V gene (reference sequence).

This sequence joins TRBV11-3 and TRBJ2-1; 10 bases line up with TRBD2. V was clipped by 5 bases and J by 8 bases; unmatched bases: 9. The CDR3 has 15 amino acids. Germline loops: CDR1 SGHNT, CDR2 YENEEA. This CDR3 is CASSLGTSERDEQFF. Here the CDR3 DNA reads TGTGCCAGCAGCCTTGGGACTAGCGAGCGCGATGAGCAGTTCTTC.

A single count supports this clone. CDR3 in DNA: TGTGCCAGCAGCTCCGGGGGGTTTGGGACAGATACGCAGTATTTT. This translates into CASSSGGFGTDTQYF. This sequence joins TRBV5-6 and TRBJ2-3; 7 bases align to TRBD2. The germline gives CDR1 SGHDT, CDR2 YYEEEE. The CDR3 is made up of 15 amino acids. V trimming: 3 bases; J trimming: 3 bases; junction bases outside the gene matches: 7.

The chain is built from TRBV6-1 and TRBJ2-5; maybe TRBD2 (7 bases). Germline V gene sequence: CDR1 MNHNS, CDR2 SASEGT. V was cut by 4 bases and J by 6 bases, with 15 bases left in between. CDR3 length: 14 amino acids. The CDR3 coding sequence is TGTGCCAGCAGTGGACAATGGGGGGGCAAGACCCAGTACTTC. It is translated as CASSGQWGGKTQYF.

This clone is a singleton in its sample. The chain is built from TRBV18 and TRBJ1-2, with TRBD1 matching 7 bases. V lost 2 bases to trimming and J lost 6 bases; unmatched junction nucleotides: 6. The CDR3 sequence is 14 residues long. Germline CDR1 and CDR2: KGHSH and LQKENI. In DNA form, the CDR3 reads TGTGCCAGCTCACCAGACAGGGAGTTGAATGGCTACACCTTC. It is translated as CASSPDRELNGYTF.

The chain couples TRBV19 to TRBJ1-4; 7 positions match TRBD1. V lost 0 bases, J lost 8 bases, and 15 bases stayed unmatched. Germline values: CDR1 LNHDA, CDR2 SQIVND (reference sequence). This CDR3 contains 18 residues. CDR3 bases: TGTGCCAGTAGTATAGAGCTGGGGAGGACAGGCCTGAGGGAAAAACTGTTTTTT. This codes for CASSIELGRTGLREKLFF. Based on the CDR3 plus reference TRBV19 and TRBJ1-4, the full variable domain is DGGITQSPKYLFRKEGQNVTLSCEQNLNHDAMYWYRQDPGQGLRLIYYSQIVNDFQKGDIAEGYSVSREKKESFPLTVTSAQKNPTAFYLCASSIELGRTGLREKLFFGSGTQLSVL.

The rearrangement links TRBV2 to TRBJ2-1, with 13 bases that match TRBD2. Germline trimming cut 1 base from V and 3 bases from J; bases unmatched to any gene: 6. The length of the CDR3 is 18 residues. CDR1 is SNHLY and CDR2 is FYNNEI in the germline V gene. CDR3 protein: CASSEGWTSGGHYNEQFF. CDR3 coding DNA: TGTGCCAGCAGTGAAGGGTGGACTAGCGGGGGCCACTACAATGAGCAGTTCTTC.

This chain joins TRBV14 and TRBJ2-5; D is ambiguous. Trimming removed 0 bases at V and 6 bases at J, with 5 bases between. This CDR3 is built from 12 residues. Germline-derived CDR1 and CDR2 are SGHDN and FVKESK. DNA of the CDR3: TGTGCCAGCAGCCAAGAGGCAAAGACCCAGTACTTC. Translating it yields CASSQEAKTQYF.

Of note for this clone: This specimen includes other DNA sequences encoding the same CDR3. The rearrangement joins TRBV5-1 to TRBJ2-3; 9 bases match TRBD2. J gave up 0 bases and V 2 bases, and 1 base lay outside the gene matches. The CDR3 loop spans 15 amino acids. Germline V gene sequence: CDR1 SGHRS, CDR2 YFSETQ. The CDR3 sequence: CASSLTSGSTDTQYF. The CDR3 DNA reads as TGCGCCAGCAGCTTAACTAGCGGGAGCACAGATACGCAGTATTTT.

The V gene is TRBV5-6, the J gene TRBJ1-1; D is unclear. Germline CDR1 is SGHDT and CDR2 is YYEEEE. V was shortened by 4 bases and J by 1 base, with 14 bases between the two germline ends. CDR3 length: 15 residues. DNA for the CDR3: TGTGCCAGCAGCCCCGTGGGCCTGGGGAACACTGAAGCTTTCTTT. Protein sequence: CASSPVGLGNTEAFF.

This clone turned up a few times. The chain uses TRBV10-1 and TRBJ2-3, with 8 bases matching TRBD2. V lost 5 bases to trimming and J lost 0 bases; unmatched junction nucleotides: 7. CDR1 WNHNN and CDR2 SYGVQD come from the germline V gene (reference sequence). The CDR3 consists of 16 residues. CDR3 residues: CASSYGREGSTDTQYF. DNA for the CDR3: TGCGCCAGCAGTTATGGACGGGAGGGGAGCACAGATACGCAGTATTTT.

This chain uses TRBV4-1 with TRBJ1-4; D gene uncertain. The CDR3 has 15 residues. Germline V lookup: CDR1 MGHRA, CDR2 YSYEKL. V gave up 8 bases and J gave up 7 bases, with 20 bases separating them. The CDR3 is CASRRGIGVPEKLFF. CDR3 in DNA: TGCGCCAGCCGCCGCGGGATAGGCGTTCCTGAAAAACTGTTTTTT.

This clone was observed once. The chain combines TRBV11-2 with TRBJ2-2; 8 bases are a match to TRBD1. With 2 bases clipped from V and 5 bases from J, the junction kept 7 bases outside the gene matches. This CDR3 is built from 16 residues. The germline CDR1 and CDR2 sequences are SGHAT and FQNNGV. The CDR3 loop reads CASSLRATGGTGELFF. The CDR3 nucleotides read TGTGCCAGCAGCTTAAGAGCTACAGGGGGTACCGGGGAGCTGTTTTTT.

The chain couples TRBV7-8 to TRBJ2-3, with 7 bases aligning to TRBD2. J lost 0 bases, V lost 2 bases, and 5 bases had no gene match. This CDR3 contains 16 residues. CDR1 is SGHVS and CDR2 is FQNEAQ in the germline V gene. CDR3 sequence reads: CASSLSGRPSTDTQYF. The CDR3 DNA follows: TGTGCCAGCAGCTTATCCGGGAGGCCAAGCACAGATACGCAGTATTTT.

The rearrangement uses TRBV30 and TRBJ1-4; D possibly corresponds to TRBD1 (6 bases). The germline CDR1 and CDR2 sequences are GTSNPN and SVGIG (reference sequence). This CDR3 is built from 15 residues. V dropped 1 base and J dropped 10 bases, with 19 bases sitting between them. The CDR3, as DNA: TGTGCCTGGAGTGAAGGGGGGGTGAAGGGAGGAAAACTGTTTTTT. Its translation: CAWSEGGVKGGKLFF.